The sequence of this T cell receptor (beta chain) was determined in a study of cytomegalovirus exposure and HLA in healthy donors. The CDR3 spans 16 residues. Trimming pared 7 bases from V and 0 bases from J, leaving 18 bases between. Germline CDR1 SGHRS, CDR2 YFSETQ. The PCR made use of 60 Vbeta and 13 Jbeta primers. Assay used: immunoSEQ multiplex PCR; TCRdb lists only in-frame clones, some missing. The sample has 90,000 to 120,000 clones; about 80% are singletons. What was sequenced was PBMCs. This receptor was obtained from a man aged 30 to 45 in good health and CMV-seronegative. The gene calls are TRBV5-1 and TRBJ2-3; possible D gene TRBD2, 5 bases. CDR3 residues: CASLLGGSLSTDTQYF. CDR3 DNA: TGCGCCAGCCTCCTCGGCGGGTCTCTTAGCACAGATACGCAGTATTTT.